This TCR beta chain is from a study of shared clonotypes between healthy human individuals. Study-wide background: Donor composition was a couple of women and three men, aged 18 to 49.

Per the original data handling: Junction-only sequences without quality scores came from ImmunoSEQ, so filtering differed. Libraries were prepared by immunoSEQ multiplex PCR; TCRdb keeps only in-frame clonotypes and omits some of them. V and J calls plus clone size are reproduced from that table; the DNA served to infer D and trimming. The sample records about 1.5 million clones, about 98% being singletons. The CDR3 is made up of 11 amino acids. Trimming stripped 5 bases from V and 5 bases from J, with 10 bases between. CDR1 is DFQATT and CDR2 is SNEGSKA in the germline V gene (reference sequence). The J gene is TRBJ2-7, the V gene TRBV20-1; D not certain. The sequenced material came from naive CD4+ T cells sorted from blood. Specified subset: CD45RA+ positively selected. This sequence was found in a man in his thirties or forties in good health. The DNA of the CDR3 is TGCAGTGCTGCTTACATTAACGAGCAGTACTTC. Translation: CSAAYINEQYF.